These 9 T cell receptor beta chains were all obtained from the same sample, sequenced in a study of CD8 T cells in Susac syndrome. With random hexamers, reverse transcription was performed on about 0.5 to 1 ug of RNA. TCRdb analysed the immunoSEQ multiplex PCR reads with MiXCR anew, one entry per CDR3 protein. In the table there are some 300,000 distinct CDR3 sequences, 65% to 90% of which are singletons. The sequenced sample was CD8+ T cells from PBMCs. These receptors were obtained from a human donor with multiple sclerosis.

The rearrangement links TRBV9 to TRBJ2-7; tentative D call: TRBD2 (5 bases). The V and J ends lost 0 bases and 2 bases respectively, with 9 bases between them. Germline V lookup: CDR1 SGDLS, CDR2 YYNGEE. The CDR3 totals 14 residues. The CDR3 here is CASSVEDFTYEQYF. CDR3 bases: TGTGCCAGCAGCGTAGAGGACTTCACCTACGAGCAGTACTTC.

The chain is built from TRBV6-1 and TRBJ2-7; 11 bases line up with TRBD1. Losses at the gene ends were 4 bases for V and 2 bases for J; bases not matched to a gene: 7. Per the germline V gene, CDR1 is MNHNS and CDR2 is SASEGT. This CDR3 comprises 16 residues. The CDR3 spells CASSGTGTGGTYEQYF. Written as DNA, the CDR3 is TGTGCCAGCAGTGGAACCGGGACAGGGGGTACCTACGAGCAGTACTTC.

V and J are TRBV24-1 and TRBJ1-5; D gene unclear. Trimming removed 5 bases from V and 0 bases from J, with 7 bases in between. The V gene's germline CDR1 is KGHDR and CDR2 SFDVKD. The CDR3 is 14 residues long. The DNA of the CDR3 is TGTGCCACCAGTGGACAACTTAGCAATCAGCCCCAGCATTTT. As protein: CATSGQLSNQPQHF.

The genes are TRBV10-3 and TRBJ2-7; D gene uncertain. The V end was cut by 1 base, the J end by 2 bases, with 18 bases between. Germline lookup yields CDR1 ENHRY and CDR2 SYGVKD. There are 17 residues in the CDR3. CDR3: CAISEFRLQHKTYEQYF. The DNA for the CDR3 is TGTGCCATCAGTGAGTTCAGGTTGCAACATAAAACCTACGAGCAGTACTTC.

V usage is TRBV12-3 or TRBV12-4 and J usage is TRBJ1-2, with 7 nucleotides matching TRBD1. The ends lost 5 bases at V and 8 bases at J; junction bases unmatched: 8. This CDR3 comprises 13 residues. Here the CDR3 DNA reads TGTGCCAGCAGTCACGCCAGGGGGTACGGCTACACCTTC. As protein: CASSHARGYGYTF.

The chain joins TRBV19 to TRBJ1-1, with D uncertain. CDR1 LNHDA and CDR2 SQIVND come from the germline V gene (reference sequence). The CDR3 is made up of 14 amino acids. V dropped 5 bases and J dropped 1 base, with 11 bases sitting between them. CDR3 protein: CASSLPDGNTEAFF. CDR3 sequence (DNA): TGTGCCAGTAGTCTTCCTGATGGGAACACTGAAGCTTTCTTT.

This clonotype was observed a few times. The CDR3: CASSLYTDTQYF. The CDR3 DNA reads as TGTGCCAGCAGTTTATACACAGATACGCAGTATTTT. This chain joins TRBV12-3 or TRBV12-4 and TRBJ2-3, with no clear D. Trimming took off 2 bases at V and 2 bases at J, with 2 bases between the two ends. The CDR3 contains 12 residues.

The J gene is TRBJ2-7, the V gene TRBV25-1; D gene uncertain. The CDR3 is made up of 10 amino acids. Germline lookup yields CDR1 MGHDK and CDR2 SYGVNS. Between the trimmed V and J ends, which lost 3 bases and 9 bases, there was a span of 6 bases. The CDR3 DNA is TGTGCCAGCAGTGACTCAACGCAGTACTTC. It codes for CASSDSTQYF.

V is TRBV7-3 and J is TRBJ2-2; 7 bases align to TRBD2. The germline gives CDR1 SGHTA, CDR2 FQGTGA. Unmatched junction bases numbered 15, after V lost 4 bases and J lost 4 bases. The CDR3 loop spans 18 amino acids. CDR3 bases: TGTGCCAGCAGCTCTTATTCGGCGGGAGCGGCGGGCACCGGGGAGCTGTTTTTT. Amino acids: CASSSYSAGAAGTGELFF.